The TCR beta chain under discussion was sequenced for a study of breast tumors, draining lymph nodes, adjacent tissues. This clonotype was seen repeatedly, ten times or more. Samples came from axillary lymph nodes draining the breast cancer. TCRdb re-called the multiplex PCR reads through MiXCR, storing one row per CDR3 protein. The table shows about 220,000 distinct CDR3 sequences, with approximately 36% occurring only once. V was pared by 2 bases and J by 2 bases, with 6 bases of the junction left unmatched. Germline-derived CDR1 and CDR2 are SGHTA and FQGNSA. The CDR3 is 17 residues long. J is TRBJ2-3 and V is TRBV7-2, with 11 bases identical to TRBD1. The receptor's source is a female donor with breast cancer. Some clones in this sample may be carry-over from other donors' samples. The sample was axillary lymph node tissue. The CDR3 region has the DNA TGTGCCAGCAGCTTAAGCGGGGACAGGGGGAACACAGATACGCAGTATTTT. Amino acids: CASSLSGDRGNTDTQYF.